This TCR beta chain appears in the sequencing data of a study of response to subunit inactivated influenza vaccine. This clonotype was observed a handful of times. Via MiXCR, TCRdb re-called the RT-PCR reads, giving one row per CDR3 protein. The sample lists about 540,000 distinct CDR3 sequences, under 30% seen once, with about 3% in the top ten. This CDR3 comprises 17 residues. V lost 3 bases to trimming and J lost 4 bases; unmatched junction nucleotides: 13. The germline V gene encodes CDR1 SGDLS and CDR2 YYNGEE. Another study also made use of these data, one on T cells expressing NK-cell markers. Turning to that study: cDNA encoding TCR beta was synthesized via 5'RACE template switching incorporating UMIs. Sorted CD3+CD56+NKG2C+, CD3+CD56+NKG2C- and CD3+CD56-NKG2C+ T-cell subsets were beta-chain profiled. Seven of eight sequenced donors tested HCMV-seropositive; one tested seronegative. The authors restricted sorting to alpha-beta TCR T cells with an anti-gamma-delta TCR antibody in several experiments. Whether expanded NKG2C-expressing T cell clones recognize HCMV is unknown.

The TCR comes from a middle-aged man who received an inactivated influenza vaccine. V usage is TRBV9 and J usage is TRBJ2-3; 8 bases fit TRBD2. Here the sequenced sample was CD4+ T cells sorted from PBMCs, taken roughly 13 days after vaccination. CDR3 in DNA: TGTGCCAGCAGCGGTATTATGTCGCGGGGGGCCTCAGATACGCAGTATTTT. It specifies CASSGIMSRGASDTQYF.